This T cell receptor (beta chain) was obtained from a study of response to subunit inactivated influenza vaccine. Broader study findings: Authors suggested each seasonal flu vaccination may recruit only limited numbers of new T cells.

As concerns this clonotype: Its antigen is unidentified.

The junction had 10 bases not matched to a gene; V was cut back by 0 bases and J by 1 base. The CDR3 contains 18 residues. Germline CDR1 reads DFQATT; CDR2 reads SNEGSKA (reference sequence). TCRdb itself ran the RT-PCR reads through MiXCR, one entry per CDR3 protein. The data hold 650,000 to 800,000 distinct CDR3 sequences, with approximately 15% observed a single time. This sample comprised PBMCs from blood, obtained less than 15 days before vaccination. The source is a man aged 45-65 years who received an inactivated influenza vaccine. The chain joins TRBV20-1 to TRBJ2-3, with 10 positions matching TRBD1. The CDR3 DNA is TGCAGTGCTAGAGATTGGGGACAGGGGACTGATCGCACAGATACGCAGTATTTT. This sequence encodes CSARDWGQGTDRTDTQYF.